This T cell receptor (beta chain) was sequenced during a study of OX40 agonist ivuxolimab in advanced cancers. Germline CDR1 and CDR2: SQVTM and ANQGSEA. The CDR3 loop spans 15 amino acids. V shed 5 bases and J 5 bases; nucleotides not matched to a gene: 12. Assay: immunoSEQ multiplex PCR; the TCRdb copy retains only in-frame clones and omits some. The sample carries 3,000 to 3,500 clones, around 80% recorded once. This TCR came from an adult with an advanced solid tumor such as melanoma, head and neck, liver or kidney cancer. The specimen comprised CD4+ or CD8+ T cells sorted from blood, sampled in a trial of the OX40 agonist ivuxolimab. This rearrangement joins TRBV29-1 to TRBJ2-7, with 10 bases that match TRBD2. The CDR3 DNA reads TGCAGCGTTACCCTACCGATAGCGGGAGGCCACGAGCAGTACTTC. Residues: CSVTLPIAGGHEQYF.